The TCR beta chain under discussion was sequenced for a study of T-cell memory formation after mild COVID-19. Study-wide context: In these data, TCR clusters were largely donor specific.

General study points: Contracting clones from day 15 to 85 showed balanced CD4/CD8; later expanders favored CD4+.

TCRdb analysed the 5' RACE reads with MiXCR anew, one entry per CDR3 protein. The sample has around 320,000 distinct CDR3 sequences; 15% to 20% are singletons. The V gene lost 2 bases and the J gene lost 2 bases, with 22 bases spanning the gap. This CDR3 is built from 19 residues. Germline lookup yields CDR1 SEHNR and CDR2 FQNEAQ (reference sequence). As for this clonotype: Antigen unknown.

The rearrangement uses TRBV7-9 and TRBJ1-5; D is possibly TRBD1 (5 bases). The clonotype originates from a man aged 18 to 29 who had mild COVID-19 (a few samples of this study predate the infection). Cell type and time point are not known. Sequenced sample: PBMCs or a T cell subset sorted from them (not recorded which). The CDR3 spells CASSLYQGGLEVGNQPQHF. The CDR3 coding sequence is TGTGCCAGCAGCTTATATCAGGGCGGTCTGGAGGTGGGCAATCAGCCCCAGCATTTT.